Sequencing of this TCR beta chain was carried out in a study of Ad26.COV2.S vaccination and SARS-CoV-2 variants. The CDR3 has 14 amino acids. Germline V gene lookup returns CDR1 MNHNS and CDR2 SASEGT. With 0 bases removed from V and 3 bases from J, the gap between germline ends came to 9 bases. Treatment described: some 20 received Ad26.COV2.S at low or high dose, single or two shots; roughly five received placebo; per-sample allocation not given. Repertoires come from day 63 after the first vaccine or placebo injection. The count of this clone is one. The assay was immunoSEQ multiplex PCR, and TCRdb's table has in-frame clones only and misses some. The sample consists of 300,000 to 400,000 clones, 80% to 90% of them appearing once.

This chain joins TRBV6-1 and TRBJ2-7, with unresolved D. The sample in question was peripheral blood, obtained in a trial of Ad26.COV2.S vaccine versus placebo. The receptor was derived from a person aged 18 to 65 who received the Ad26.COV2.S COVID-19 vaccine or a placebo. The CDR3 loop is CASSEASGYYEQYF. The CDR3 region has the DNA TGTGCCAGCAGTGAAGCGTCCGGGTACTACGAGCAGTACTTC.